The 5 T cell receptor beta chains in this list originate from one sample, sequenced in a study of Graves' ophthalmopathy and Graves' hyperthyroidism. TCR beta CDR3 amplification used RNA transcripts. Second-round multiplex PCR came after a first-round RT-PCR that employed HTBI primers. TCRdb passed the multiplex PCR reads through MiXCR, listing each CDR3 protein once. This sample yields 650,000 to 800,000 distinct CDR3 sequences, of which roughly 39% are seen a single time; around 3.3% belongs to the top ten. Sequencing was performed on peripheral blood. The receptors here all came from an adult man with Graves' ophthalmopathy.

The chain joins TRBV12-3 or TRBV12-4 to TRBJ1-2, with D perhaps TRBD1 (6 bases). This CDR3 region has 13 residues. V shed 5 bases and J shed 7 bases, with 14 bases lying between them. CDR3 coding DNA: TGTGCCAGCAGTCCCACGGGGGCGCCTGGCTACACCTTC. Protein: CASSPTGAPGYTF.

In its sample, this clonotype was seen a few times. A read error may explain this, as a much larger clone is one base away. The chain carries TRBV7-9 and TRBJ1-2, with D uncertain. CDR1 is SEHNR and CDR2 is FQNEAQ in the germline V gene (reference sequence). The CDR3 is 13 amino acids. The V end lost 6 bases, the J end lost 9 bases, and 17 bases lay between the germline ends. The CDR3 loop is CASSPYDRLSYTF. CDR3 DNA: TGTGCCAGCAGTCCCTACGACCGTCTTAGCTACACCTTC.

The CDR3 is CASSLGPHQSSYNEQFF. The CDR3 bases are TGTGCCAGCAGCTTAGGGCCGCATCAGAGCTCCTACAATGAGCAGTTCTTC. The rearrangement links TRBV7-9 to TRBJ2-1; D remains ambiguous. The germline V and J ends were trimmed by 1 base and 0 bases, with 13 bases remaining between them. The CDR3 is 17 amino acids. Germline V gene sequence: CDR1 SEHNR, CDR2 FQNEAQ (reference sequence).

This clonotype was detected ten times or more. This CDR3 is CSASRTGGTEAFF. The CDR3 DNA reads TGCAGTGCTAGCCGGACAGGGGGCACTGAAGCTTTCTTT. This sequence joins TRBV20-1 and TRBJ1-1; the match to TRBD1 covers 10 bases. V trimming: 3 bases; J trimming: 4 bases; junction bases outside the gene matches: 2. Germline values: CDR1 DFQATT, CDR2 SNEGSKA (reference sequence). The length of the CDR3 is 13 residues.

DNA for the CDR3: TGTGCCAGCACCGAGAGGACTAGCCAGAACGGGGAGCTGTTTTTT. Translating gives CASTERTSQNGELFF. The chain combines TRBV2 with TRBJ2-2; 8 nucleotides align to TRBD2. CDR1 is SNHLY and CDR2 is FYNNEI in the germline V gene. This CDR3 spans 15 amino acids. Trimming cost V 7 bases and J 7 bases; bases outside gene matches: 11.